The 5 T cell receptor beta chains given below trace back to one sample, sequenced in a study of shared clonotypes between healthy human individuals. Sequencing was performed with immunoSEQ multiplex PCR; in TCRdb, only in-frame clones are kept and a portion is missing. Altogether some 2,400,000 clones are present, approximately 96% being singletons, with the ten largest covering around 0.13%. Sequencing used naive CD4+ T cells sorted from blood. Subset given: CD45RA+ positively selected. These receptors originate from a man between 18 and 29 years old in good health.

For this clone: The sample has other DNA sequences that encode this CDR3 too. The rearrangement links TRBV30 to TRBJ2-7; D is undetermined. V lost 2 bases and J lost 4, with 6 bases in between. The CDR3 totals 11 residues. The germline gives CDR1 GTSNPN, CDR2 SVGIG (reference sequence). The CDR3 loop reads CAWSTAYEQYF. For the CDR3, the DNA is TGTGCCTGGAGTACCGCTTACGAGCAGTACTTC.

This sequence joins TRBV5-1 and TRBJ2-7; D is unresolved. V gave up 2 bases and J gave up 2 bases, with 14 bases separating them. CDR3 length: 15 amino acids. CDR1 is SGHRS and CDR2 is YFSETQ in the germline V gene. DNA of the CDR3: TGCGCCAGCAGCTTATCCCCCCCTTCCGCCTACGAGCAGTACTTC. Translated: CASSLSPPSAYEQYF. The full variable domain, completed using reference TRBV5-1 and TRBJ2-7, is KAGVTQTPRYLIKTRGQQVTLSCSPISGHRSVSWYQQTPGQGLQFLFEYFSETQRNKGNFPGRFSGRQFSNSRSEMNVSTLELGDSALYLCASSLSPPSAYEQYFGPGTRLTVT.

This chain connects TRBV7-2 to TRBJ2-1, with a possible D match to TRBD2 (6 bases). The ends were cut back, 3 bases at V and 7 bases at J, with 16 bases in the middle. CDR1 and CDR2 from the germline V gene are SGHTA and FQGNSA. The CDR3 is 15 amino acids. CDR3 sequence (DNA): TGTGCCAGCAGCTTTGGAGGGGTCGGGCCTAATGAGCAGTTCTTC. It is translated as CASSFGGVGPNEQFF.

As concerns this clone: Other DNA sequences within the sample encode an identical CDR3. The gene calls are TRBV6-1 and TRBJ2-3, with D hard to call. From germline, CDR1 is MNHNS and CDR2 SASEGT. Trimming removed 4 bases from V and 0 bases from J, with 2 bases in between. CDR3 size: 12 residues. The CDR3 DNA sequence: TGTGCCAGCAGTGTCAGCACAGATACGCAGTATTTT. This codes for CASSVSTDTQYF.

J is TRBJ2-3 and V is TRBV10-2, with D perhaps TRBD1 (6 bases). Trimming removed 7 bases from V and 1 base from J, with 12 bases in between. The CDR3 consists of 14 residues. In germline, CDR1 is WSHSY, CDR2 SAAADI. CDR3 residues: CASIGRQGTDTQYF. CDR3 sequence (DNA): TGCGCCAGCATCGGAAGACAGGGCACAGATACGCAGTATTTT.